This TCR beta chain was identified during a study of neoadjuvant anti-PD-1 for oral cavity cancer. At the level of the study: Patients without progression got a fourth dose around day 43.

Stage II-IVA oral cavity squamous cell carcinoma was new and untreated by systemic or radiation therapy. Germline CDR1 reads LNHDA; CDR2 reads SQIVND (reference sequence). The CDR3 loop spans 16 amino acids. The V end was cut by 3 bases, the J end by 1 base, with 12 bases between. The protocol was immunoSEQ multiplex PCR, while the TCRdb copy is restricted to in-frame clones and leaves out a portion. The sample has some 66,000 clones, about 86% seen once. The input for sequencing was PBMCs, taken before nivolumab (anti-PD-1) treatment. The genes are TRBV19 and TRBJ2-2; D is undetermined. This receptor was identified in a person between 40 and 79 years old with oral cavity squamous cell carcinoma. The CDR3 is CASSMSGMRNTGELFF. The CDR3 nucleotides read TGTGCCAGTAGTATGTCTGGCATGAGGAACACCGGGGAGCTGTTTTTT.